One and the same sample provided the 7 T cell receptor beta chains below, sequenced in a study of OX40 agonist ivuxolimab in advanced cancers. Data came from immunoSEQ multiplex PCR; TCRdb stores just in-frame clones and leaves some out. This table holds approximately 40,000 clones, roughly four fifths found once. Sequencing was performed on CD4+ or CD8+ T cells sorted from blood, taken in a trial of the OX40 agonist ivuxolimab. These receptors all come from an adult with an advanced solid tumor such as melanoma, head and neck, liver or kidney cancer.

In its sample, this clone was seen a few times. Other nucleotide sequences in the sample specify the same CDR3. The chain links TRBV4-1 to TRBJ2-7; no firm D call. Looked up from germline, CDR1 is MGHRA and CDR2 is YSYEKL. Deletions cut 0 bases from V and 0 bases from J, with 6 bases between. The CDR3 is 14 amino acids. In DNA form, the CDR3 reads TGCGCCAGCAGCCAAGAAGGCGGCTCCTACGAGCAGTACTTC. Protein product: CASSQEGGSYEQYF.

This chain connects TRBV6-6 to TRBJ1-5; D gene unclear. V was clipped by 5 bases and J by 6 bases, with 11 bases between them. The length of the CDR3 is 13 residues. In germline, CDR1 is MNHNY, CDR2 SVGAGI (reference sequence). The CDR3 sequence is CASSLERSQPQHF. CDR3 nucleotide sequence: TGTGCCAGCAGTCTGGAGAGGAGTCAGCCCCAGCATTTT.

CDR3 region: CASSQGEGRTGSYGYTF. CDR3 bases: TGTGCCAGCAGCCAGGGGGAGGGAAGGACAGGGTCTTATGGCTACACCTTC. The chain joins TRBV5-4 to TRBJ1-2, with 8 bases fitting TRBD1. CDR1 is SGHNT, CDR2 YYREEE, per germline (reference sequence). The length of the CDR3 is 17 residues. J was trimmed by 5 bases and V by 4 bases; bases with no gene match: 16.

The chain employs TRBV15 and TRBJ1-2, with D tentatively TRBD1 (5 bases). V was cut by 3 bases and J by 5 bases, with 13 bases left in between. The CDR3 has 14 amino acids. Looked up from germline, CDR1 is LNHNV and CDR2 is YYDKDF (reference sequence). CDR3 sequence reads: CATSSRDEGYGYTF. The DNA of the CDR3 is TGTGCCACCAGCAGTCGGGACGAAGGGTATGGCTACACCTTC.

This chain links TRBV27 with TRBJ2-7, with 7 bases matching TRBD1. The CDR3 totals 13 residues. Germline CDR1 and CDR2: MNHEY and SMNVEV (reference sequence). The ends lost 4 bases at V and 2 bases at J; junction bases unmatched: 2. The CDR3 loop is CASSWTGTYEQYF. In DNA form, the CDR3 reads TGTGCCAGCAGTTGGACAGGCACCTACGAGCAGTACTTC.

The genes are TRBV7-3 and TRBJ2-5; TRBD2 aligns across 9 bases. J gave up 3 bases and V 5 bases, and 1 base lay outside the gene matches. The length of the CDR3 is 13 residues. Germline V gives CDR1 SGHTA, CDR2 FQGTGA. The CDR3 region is CASSVAGEETQYF. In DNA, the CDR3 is TGTGCCAGCAGCGTAGCGGGGGAAGAGACCCAGTACTTC.

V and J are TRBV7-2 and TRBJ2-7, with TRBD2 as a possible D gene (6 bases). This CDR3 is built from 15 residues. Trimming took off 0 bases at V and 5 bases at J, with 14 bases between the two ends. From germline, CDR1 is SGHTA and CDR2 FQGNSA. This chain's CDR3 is CASSLALWERDEQYF. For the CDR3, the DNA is TGTGCCAGCAGCTTAGCGCTTTGGGAGCGGGACGAGCAGTACTTC.